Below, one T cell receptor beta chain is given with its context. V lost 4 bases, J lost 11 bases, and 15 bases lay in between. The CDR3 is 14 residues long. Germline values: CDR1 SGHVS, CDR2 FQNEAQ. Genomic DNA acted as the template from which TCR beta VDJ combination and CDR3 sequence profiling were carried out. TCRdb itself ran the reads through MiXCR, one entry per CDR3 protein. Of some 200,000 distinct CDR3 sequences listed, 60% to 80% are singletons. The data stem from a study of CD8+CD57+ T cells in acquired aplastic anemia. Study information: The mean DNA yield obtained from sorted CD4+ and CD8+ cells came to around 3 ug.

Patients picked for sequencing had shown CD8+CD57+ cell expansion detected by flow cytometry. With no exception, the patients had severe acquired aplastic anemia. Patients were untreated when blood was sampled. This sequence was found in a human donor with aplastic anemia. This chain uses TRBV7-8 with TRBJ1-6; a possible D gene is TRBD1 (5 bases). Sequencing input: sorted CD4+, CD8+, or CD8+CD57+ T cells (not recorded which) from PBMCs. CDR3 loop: CASSSSGTGAPLHF. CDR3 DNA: TGTGCCAGCAGCTCCTCCGGGACCGGGGCACCCCTCCACTTT.